This T cell receptor beta chain was identified during a study of cytomegalovirus exposure and HLA in healthy donors. Study-wide results and limits: Serostatus for CMV was the only available immune exposure information.

Germline V gene lookup returns CDR1 LNHDA and CDR2 SQIVND (reference sequence). The CDR3 consists of 17 residues. The V and J ends lost 9 bases and 0 bases, in that order; junction bases with no gene match: 14. To note about this clone: No antigen is known for it.

The donors gave bone marrow, and they were healthy. The study sampled nominally healthy donors, though unrecorded immune exposures were likely. With 60 Vbeta and 13 Jbeta primers, the PCR was carried out. The protocol was immunoSEQ multiplex PCR, while the TCRdb copy is restricted to in-frame clones and leaves out a portion. Here the sample spans about 160,000 clones, approximately 84% being singletons. Material for sequencing was PBMCs. The sequence came from a boy aged 2 to 9 in good health and CMV-seronegative. The chain couples TRBV19 to TRBJ1-1; 9 nucleotides align to TRBD1. The CDR3, as DNA: TGTGCCAGCGCCCTTAACGGACAGGGGACCCTGAACACTGAAGCTTTCTTT. This gives the protein CASALNGQGTLNTEAFF. Based on the CDR3 plus reference TRBV19 and TRBJ1-1, the full variable domain is DGGITQSPKYLFRKEGQNVTLSCEQNLNHDAMYWYRQDPGQGLRLIYYSQIVNDFQKGDIAEGYSVSREKKESFPLTVTSAQKNPTAFYLCASALNGQGTLNTEAFFGQGTRLTVV.